A selection of T cell receptor beta chains follows, all from one sample in a study of STAT5B mutations in CD4+ large granular lymphocyte leukemia. Data came from immunoSEQ multiplex PCR; TCRdb stores just in-frame clones and leaves some out. The table has under 40,000 clones, around three quarters seen once. The sample was CD4+ T cells from blood buffy coats. Receptors originate from a human donor in good health. CDR3s include the opening cysteine and the closing phenylalanine or tryptophan. Each record gives: V gene, J gene, D gene, clone size, CDR3 protein, CDR3 DNA. A D gene is named only where the DNA matches it firmly. Not all rows give a size; the values are once, few, many and, for expanded clones, a class.

>TRBV5-4|TRBJ1-5|.|.
CATARDVRNQPQHF
TGTGCCACGGCCAGAGACGTACGGAATCAGCCCCAGCATTTT
>TRBV7-2|TRBJ1-2|.|few
CASSLGVGGYGYTF
TGTGCCAGCAGCTTAGGTGTGGGGGGCTATGGCTACACCTTC
>TRBV10-3|TRBJ2-5|TRBD2|.
CAISDPGGKAGETQYF
TGTGCCATCAGTGACCCGGGAGGAAAAGCCGGAGAGACCCAGTACTTC
>TRBV10-2|TRBJ2-1|TRBD2|.
CASSSLAGGNNEQFF
TGCGCCAGCAGCTCCCTAGCGGGGGGCAACAATGAGCAGTTCTTC
>TRBV9|TRBJ2-6|.|.
CASSVASGANVLTF
TGTGCCAGCAGCGTAGCGTCGGGGGCCAACGTCCTGACTTTC
>TRBV29-1|TRBJ2-7|TRBD1|.
CSVEEGLISGGYEQYF
TGCAGCGTTGAAGAGGGGCTGATTTCAGGGGGCTACGAGCAGTACTTC
>TRBV19|TRBJ1-5|.|few
CASSSTVSNQPQHF
TGTGCCAGTAGCTCGACAGTCTCCAATCAGCCCCAGCATTTT
>TRBV6-4|TRBJ2-2|TRBD1|once
CASSPRDRLSGELFF
TGTGCCAGCAGCCCCCGGGACAGGCTTTCCGGGGAGCTGTTTTTT
>TRBV28|TRBJ2-5|.|.
CASGKGETQYF
TGTGCCAGTGGCAAAGGAGAGACCCAGTACTTC
>TRBV7-2|TRBJ1-1|.|once
CASSLARGGEAFF
TGTGCCAGCAGCTTAGCAAGGGGAGGTGAAGCTTTCTTT
>TRBV5-5|TRBJ1-4|TRBD1|.
CASSPAGQGNEKLFF
TGTGCCAGCAGCCCTGCTGGACAGGGGAATGAAAAACTGTTTTTT
>TRBV9|TRBJ1-2|TRBD1|.
CASSAGTGEGGYGYTF
TGTGCCAGCAGCGCCGGGACAGGGGAGGGTGGCTATGGCTACACCTTC
>TRBV9|TRBJ2-1|.|.
CASSVDISYNEQFF
TGTGCCAGCAGCGTGGACATCTCCTACAATGAGCAGTTCTTC
>TRBV7-2|TRBJ1-1|.|.
CASSEAGPPTTEAFF
TGTGCCAGCAGCGAAGCCGGGCCTCCGACCACTGAAGCTTTCTTT
>TRBV28|TRBJ2-7|.|.
CASTRSGLASAEQYF
TGTGCCAGCACCAGAAGCGGTCTAGCGTCGGCCGAGCAGTACTTC
>TRBV5-1|TRBJ2-1|TRBD2|.
CASSLVPSGGASSYNEQFF
TGCGCCAGCAGCTTGGTCCCTAGCGGGGGCGCCAGCTCCTACAATGAGCAGTTCTTC
>TRBV9|TRBJ1-1|TRBD1|few
CASSTRQGPGTEAFF
TGTGCCAGCAGCACCAGACAGGGACCGGGCACTGAAGCTTTCTTT
>TRBV5-6|TRBJ2-2|.|.
CASSLFGFTGELFF
TGTGCCAGCAGCTTGTTCGGTTTTACCGGGGAGCTGTTTTTT
>TRBV14|TRBJ2-1|.|.
CASSQEAGWVNEQFF
TGTGCCAGCAGCCAAGAGGCAGGGTGGGTAAATGAGCAGTTCTTC
>TRBV7-8|TRBJ2-4|.|.
CATGRAKNIQYF
TGTGCCACCGGTCGAGCCAAAAACATTCAGTACTTC
>TRBV7-8|TRBJ2-1|TRBD2|.
CASSLGDLAGAYNEQFF
TGTGCCAGCAGCTTAGGGGATCTAGCGGGAGCCTACAATGAGCAGTTCTTC
>TRBV6-1|TRBJ2-5|TRBD2|.
CASSAIAGGQETQYF
TGTGCCAGCAGTGCCATAGCGGGAGGACAAGAGACCCAGTACTTC
>TRBV27|TRBJ1-3|.|.
CASSLGGSGNTIYF
TGTGCCAGCAGTTTAGGGGGGTCTGGAAACACCATATATTTT
>TRBV18|TRBJ1-3|.|.
CASSPPSQSGNTIYF
TGTGCCAGCTCACCACCGTCCCAGTCTGGAAACACCATATATTTT
>TRBV29-1|TRBJ1-1|.|.
CSVDPRVDTEAFF
TGCAGCGTTGACCCTAGGGTGGACACTGAAGCTTTCTTT
>TRBV5-1|TRBJ2-5|TRBD1|.
CASSGRTGSQETQYF
TGCGCCAGCAGCGGCAGGACAGGGAGTCAAGAGACCCAGTACTTC
>TRBV7-8|TRBJ2-3|.|few
CASSPPLMDTQYF
TGTGCCAGCAGCCCCCCGCTCATGGATACGCAGTATTTT
>TRBV6-5|TRBJ2-2|TRBD1|.
CATLTGTNTGELFF
TGTGCCACCCTGACAGGGACGAACACCGGGGAGCTGTTTTTT
>TRBV9|TRBJ2-5|TRBD2|.
CASSVSGGAWETQYF
TGTGCCAGCAGCGTTAGCGGGGGGGCCTGGGAGACCCAGTACTTC
>TRBV10-3|TRBJ2-1|.|once
CAISEDNSGREQFF
TGTGCCATCAGTGAGGATAATAGCGGACGTGAGCAGTTCTTC